The sequence of this TCR beta chain was determined in a study of control samples from healthy donors and cancer patients. Produced via immunoSEQ multiplex PCR; TCRdb's table is partial and in-frame only. The repertoire holds roughly 55,000 clones, with roughly 90% as singletons. Germline lookup yields CDR1 SGHTA and CDR2 FQGNSA. V was cut by 1 base and J by 4 bases, with 11 bases left in between. The CDR3 is 14 amino acids. The clonotype was recovered from a man aged 35 to 55 with colorectal cancer. The chain combines TRBV7-2 with TRBJ2-7, with D possibly TRBD2 on 6 matching bases. The sequencing input was PBMCs. The CDR3 sequence: CASSLGGVSYEQYF. For the CDR3, the DNA is TGTGCCAGCAGCTTAGGGGGGGTCTCATACGAGCAGTACTTC.